This T cell receptor (beta chain) was recorded in a study of blood T cell repertoires in COVID-19. Study summary: The United States, Italy and Spain provided the acute and convalescent COVID-19 samples. Nucleic acid was either cDNA or gDNA, and it came from T cells, B-cell-depleted T cells, or PBMCs.

In the original workflow: The assay estimated nucleated cells by amplifying reference gene primers. Clones were read by immunoSEQ multiplex PCR, and TCRdb kept only the in-frame ones, dropping some. V and J calls and clone size follow that table, whereas D and trimming were derived from the DNA. The sample records roughly 74,000 clones, about four fifths being singletons. The CDR3 runs 16 residues. V was cut by 0 bases and J by 0 bases, with 10 bases left in between. Germline values: CDR1 MNHEY, CDR2 SVGAGI. The receptor was isolated from a man between 65 and 85 years old with acute or convalescent COVID-19. The sample consisted of peripheral blood. The V gene is TRBV6-5, the J gene TRBJ2-3; TRBD1 is a possible D gene (6 bases). CDR3 nucleotides: TGTGCCAGCAGTTACTCGTGGGACATTAGCACAGATACGCAGTATTTT. Its translation: CASSYSWDISTDTQYF.